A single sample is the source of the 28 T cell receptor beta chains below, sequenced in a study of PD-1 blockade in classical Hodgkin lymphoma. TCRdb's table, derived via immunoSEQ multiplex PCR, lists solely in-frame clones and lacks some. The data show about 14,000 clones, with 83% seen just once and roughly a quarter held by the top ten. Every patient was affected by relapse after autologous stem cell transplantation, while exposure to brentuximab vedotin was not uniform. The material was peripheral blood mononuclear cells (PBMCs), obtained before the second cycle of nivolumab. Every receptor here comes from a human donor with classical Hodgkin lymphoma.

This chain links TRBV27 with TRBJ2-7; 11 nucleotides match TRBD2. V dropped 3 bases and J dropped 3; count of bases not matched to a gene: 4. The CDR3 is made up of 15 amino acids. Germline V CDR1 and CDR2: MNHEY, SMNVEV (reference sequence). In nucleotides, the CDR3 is TGTGCCAGCAGTTTCCTAGCGGGGGGCCTCTACGAGCAGTACTTC. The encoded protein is CASSFLAGGLYEQYF.

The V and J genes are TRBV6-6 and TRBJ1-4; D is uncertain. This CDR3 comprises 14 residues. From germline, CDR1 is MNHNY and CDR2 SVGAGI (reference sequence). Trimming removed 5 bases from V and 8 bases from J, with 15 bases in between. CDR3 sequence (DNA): TGTGCCAGCAGTCAATTGGGAGGGCCCGAAAAACTGTTTTTT. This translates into CASSQLGGPEKLFF.

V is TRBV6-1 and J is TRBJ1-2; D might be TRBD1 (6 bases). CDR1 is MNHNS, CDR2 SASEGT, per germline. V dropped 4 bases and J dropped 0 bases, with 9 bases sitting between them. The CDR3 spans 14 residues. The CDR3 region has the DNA TGTGCCAGCAGTGGGGGACATACTAACTATGGCTACACCTTC. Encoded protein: CASSGGHTNYGYTF.

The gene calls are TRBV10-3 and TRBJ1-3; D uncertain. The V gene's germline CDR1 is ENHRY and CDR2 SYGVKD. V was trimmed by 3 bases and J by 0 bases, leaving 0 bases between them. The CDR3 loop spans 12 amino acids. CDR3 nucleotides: TGTGCCATCAGTGACTCTGGAAACACCATATATTTT. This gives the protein CAISDSGNTIYF.

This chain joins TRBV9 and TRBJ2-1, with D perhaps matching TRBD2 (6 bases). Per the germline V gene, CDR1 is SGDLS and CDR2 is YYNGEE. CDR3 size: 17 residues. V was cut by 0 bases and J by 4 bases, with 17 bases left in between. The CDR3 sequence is CASSVDPRDWGYNEQFF. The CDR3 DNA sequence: TGTGCCAGCAGCGTAGACCCCCGGGACTGGGGTTACAATGAGCAGTTCTTC. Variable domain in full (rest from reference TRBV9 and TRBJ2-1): DSGVTQTPKHLITATGQRVTLRCSPRSGDLSVYWYQQSLDQGLQFLIQYYNGEERAKGNILERFSAQQFPDLHSELNLSSLELGDSALYFCASSVDPRDWGYNEQFFGPGTRLTVL.

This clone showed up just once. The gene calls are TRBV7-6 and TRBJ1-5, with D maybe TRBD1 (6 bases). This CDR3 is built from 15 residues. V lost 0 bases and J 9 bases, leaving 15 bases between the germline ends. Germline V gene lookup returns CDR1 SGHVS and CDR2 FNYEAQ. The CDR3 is CASSLAGQGQGPQHF. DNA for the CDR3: TGTGCCAGCAGCTTAGCGGGTCAGGGGCAGGGGCCCCAGCATTTT.

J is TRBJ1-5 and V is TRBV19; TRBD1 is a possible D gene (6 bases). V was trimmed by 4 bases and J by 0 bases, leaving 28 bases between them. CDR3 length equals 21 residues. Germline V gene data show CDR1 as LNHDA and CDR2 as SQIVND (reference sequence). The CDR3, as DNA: TGTGCCAGTAGTAGTAACGTCCAGCGGGACACCACTACTTATAGCAATCAGCCCCAGCATTTT. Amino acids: CASSSNVQRDTTTYSNQPQHF.

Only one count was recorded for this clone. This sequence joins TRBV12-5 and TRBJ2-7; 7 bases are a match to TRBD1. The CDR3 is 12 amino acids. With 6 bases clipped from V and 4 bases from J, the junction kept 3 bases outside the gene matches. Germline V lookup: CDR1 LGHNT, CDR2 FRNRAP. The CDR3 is CASGQTGYEQYF. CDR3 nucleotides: TGTGCTAGTGGGCAGACAGGGTACGAGCAGTACTTC.

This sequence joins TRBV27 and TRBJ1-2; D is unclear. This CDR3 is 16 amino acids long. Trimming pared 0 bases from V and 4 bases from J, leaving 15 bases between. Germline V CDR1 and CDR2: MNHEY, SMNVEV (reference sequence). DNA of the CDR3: TGTGCCAGCAGTTTATCGGGGAGAATGAAATTCTATGGCTACACCTTC. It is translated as CASSLSGRMKFYGYTF.

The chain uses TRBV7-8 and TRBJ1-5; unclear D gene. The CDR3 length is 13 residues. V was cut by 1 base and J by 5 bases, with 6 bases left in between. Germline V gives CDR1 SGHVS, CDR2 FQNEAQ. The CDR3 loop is CASSLVKDQPQHF. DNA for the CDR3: TGTGCCAGCAGCTTAGTGAAGGATCAGCCCCAGCATTTT.

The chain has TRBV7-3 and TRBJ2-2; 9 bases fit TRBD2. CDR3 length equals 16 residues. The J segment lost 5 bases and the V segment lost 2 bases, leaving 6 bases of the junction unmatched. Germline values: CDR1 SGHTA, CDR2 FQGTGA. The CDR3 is CASSLGAGGRTGELFF. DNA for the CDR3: TGTGCCAGCAGCTTAGGAGCGGGGGGTCGTACCGGGGAGCTGTTTTTT.

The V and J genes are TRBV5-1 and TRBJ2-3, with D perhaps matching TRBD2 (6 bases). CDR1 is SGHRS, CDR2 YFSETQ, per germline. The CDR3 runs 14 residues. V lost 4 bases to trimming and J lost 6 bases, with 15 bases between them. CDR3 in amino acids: CASSTGLSRDTQYF. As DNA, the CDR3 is TGCGCCAGCAGCACGGGACTCAGCCGGGATACGCAGTATTTT.

CDR3 amino acids: CASSLGVQGRYGYTF. Written as DNA, the CDR3 is TGTGCCAGCAGTTTAGGGGTCCAGGGACGGTATGGCTACACCTTC. The rearrangement links TRBV28 to TRBJ1-2, with a possible D match to TRBD1 (5 bases). Trimming took 2 bases from V and 5 from J, leaving 15 bases between them. CDR1 and CDR2 from the germline V gene are MDHEN and SYDVKM. This CDR3 region has 15 residues.

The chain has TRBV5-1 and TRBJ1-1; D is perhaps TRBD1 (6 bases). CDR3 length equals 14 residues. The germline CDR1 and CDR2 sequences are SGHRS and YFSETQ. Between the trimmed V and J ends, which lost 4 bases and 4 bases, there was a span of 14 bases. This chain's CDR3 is CASSPGDGGTEAFF. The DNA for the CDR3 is TGCGCCAGCAGCCCAGGGGACGGGGGCACTGAAGCTTTCTTT.

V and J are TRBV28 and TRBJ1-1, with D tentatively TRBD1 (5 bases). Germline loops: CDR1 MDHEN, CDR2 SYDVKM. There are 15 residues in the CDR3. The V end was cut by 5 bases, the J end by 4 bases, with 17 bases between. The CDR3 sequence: CASSVPDRAATEAFF. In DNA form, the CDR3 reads TGTGCCAGCAGTGTACCTGACAGAGCAGCCACTGAAGCTTTCTTT.

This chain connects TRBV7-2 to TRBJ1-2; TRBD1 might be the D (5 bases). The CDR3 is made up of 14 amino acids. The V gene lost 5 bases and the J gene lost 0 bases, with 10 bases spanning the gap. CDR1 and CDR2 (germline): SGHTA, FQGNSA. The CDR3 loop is CASSPRGTNYGYTF. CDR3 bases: TGTGCCAGCAGCCCGCGGGGCACTAACTATGGCTACACCTTC.

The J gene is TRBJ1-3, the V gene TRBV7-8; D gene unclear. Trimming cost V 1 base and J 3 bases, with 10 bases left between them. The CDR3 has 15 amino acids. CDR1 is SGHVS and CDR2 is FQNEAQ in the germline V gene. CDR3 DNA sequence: TGTGCCAGCAGCTTAGAGGGAGGGAATGGAAACACCATATATTTT. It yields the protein CASSLEGGNGNTIYF. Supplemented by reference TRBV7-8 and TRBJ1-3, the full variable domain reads GAGVSQSPRYKVAKRGQDVALRCDPISGHVSLFWYQQALGQGPEFLTYFQNEAQLDKSGLPSDRFFAERPEGSVSTLKIQRTQQEDSAVYLCASSLEGGNGNTIYFGEGSWLTVV.

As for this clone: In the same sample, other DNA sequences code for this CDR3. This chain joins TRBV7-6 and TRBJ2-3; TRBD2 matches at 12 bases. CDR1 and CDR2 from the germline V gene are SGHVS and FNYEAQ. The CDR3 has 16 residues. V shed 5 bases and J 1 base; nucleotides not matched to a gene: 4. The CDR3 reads CASSRWTSGGTDTQYF. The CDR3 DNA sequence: TGTGCCAGCAGCCGATGGACTAGCGGGGGCACAGATACGCAGTATTTT.

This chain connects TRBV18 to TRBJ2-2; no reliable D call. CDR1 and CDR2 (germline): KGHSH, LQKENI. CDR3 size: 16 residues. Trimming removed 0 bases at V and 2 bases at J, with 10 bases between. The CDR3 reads CASSPPPGVNTGELFF. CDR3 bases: TGTGCCAGCTCACCACCGCCAGGCGTCAACACCGGGGAGCTGTTTTTT.

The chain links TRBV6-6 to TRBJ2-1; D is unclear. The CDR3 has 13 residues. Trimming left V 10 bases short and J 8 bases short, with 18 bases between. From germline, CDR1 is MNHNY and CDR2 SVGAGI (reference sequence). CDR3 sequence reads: CATKRAIGDEQFF. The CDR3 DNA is TGTGCCACCAAGAGAGCGATTGGGGATGAGCAGTTCTTC.

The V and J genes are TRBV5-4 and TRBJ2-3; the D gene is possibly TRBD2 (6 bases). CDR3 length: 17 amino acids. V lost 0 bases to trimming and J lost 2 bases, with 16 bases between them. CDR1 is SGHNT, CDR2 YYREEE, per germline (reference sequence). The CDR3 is CASSLAGRGRYTDTQYF. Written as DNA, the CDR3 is TGTGCCAGCAGCTTGGCCGGACGGGGGAGATACACAGATACGCAGTATTTT.

Here the CDR3 DNA reads TGTGCCAGCAGCCCAGACGGAAGGATCACAGATACGCAGTATTTT. Its protein product is CASSPDGRITDTQYF. The rearrangement uses TRBV7-2 and TRBJ2-3; D gene uncertain. The ends were cut back, 5 bases at V and 2 bases at J, with 14 bases in the middle. This CDR3 comprises 15 residues. Looked up from germline, CDR1 is SGHTA and CDR2 is FQGNSA.

The CDR3 sequence is CASRTLAGGLYEQYF. The CDR3 bases are TGTGCCAGCAGAACGCTAGCGGGGGGCCTCTACGAGCAGTACTTC. This chain links TRBV28 with TRBJ2-7; 11 bases are shared with TRBD2. This CDR3 region has 15 residues. CDR1 is MDHEN, CDR2 SYDVKM, per germline. J was trimmed by 3 bases and V by 6 bases; bases with no gene match: 7.

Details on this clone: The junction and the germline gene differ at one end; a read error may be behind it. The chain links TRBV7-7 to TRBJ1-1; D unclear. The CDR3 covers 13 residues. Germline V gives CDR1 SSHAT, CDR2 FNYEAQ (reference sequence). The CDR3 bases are TGTGCTAGCAGCGCCCGGAGAGACACTGAAGCTTTCTTT. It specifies CASSARRDTEAFF.

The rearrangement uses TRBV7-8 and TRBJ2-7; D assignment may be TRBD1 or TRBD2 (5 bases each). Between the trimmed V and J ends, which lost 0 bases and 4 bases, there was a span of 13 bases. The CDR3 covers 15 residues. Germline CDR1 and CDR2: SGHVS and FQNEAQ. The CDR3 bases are TGTGCCAGCAGCTTAGCGCCGGGACGGTATTACGAGCAGTACTTC. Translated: CASSLAPGRYYEQYF.

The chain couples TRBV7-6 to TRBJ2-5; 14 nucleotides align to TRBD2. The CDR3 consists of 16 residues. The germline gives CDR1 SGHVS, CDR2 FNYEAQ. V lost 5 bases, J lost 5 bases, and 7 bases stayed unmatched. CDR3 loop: CASSTGLAGGLETQYF. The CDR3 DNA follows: TGTGCCAGCAGCACTGGACTAGCGGGGGGATTGGAGACCCAGTACTTC. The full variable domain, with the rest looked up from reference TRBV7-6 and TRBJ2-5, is GAGVSQSPRYKVTKRGQDVALRCDPISGHVSLYWYRQALGQGPEFLTYFNYEAQQDKSGLPNDRFSAERPEGSISTLTIQRTEQRDSAMYRCASSTGLAGGLETQYFGPGTRLLVL.

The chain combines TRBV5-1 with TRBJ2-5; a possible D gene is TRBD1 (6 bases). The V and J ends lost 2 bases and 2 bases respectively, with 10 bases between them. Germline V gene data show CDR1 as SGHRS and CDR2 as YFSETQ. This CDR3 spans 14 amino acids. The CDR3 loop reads CASSFGRGQETQYF. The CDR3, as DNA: TGCGCCAGCAGCTTTGGCAGGGGACAAGAGACCCAGTACTTC.

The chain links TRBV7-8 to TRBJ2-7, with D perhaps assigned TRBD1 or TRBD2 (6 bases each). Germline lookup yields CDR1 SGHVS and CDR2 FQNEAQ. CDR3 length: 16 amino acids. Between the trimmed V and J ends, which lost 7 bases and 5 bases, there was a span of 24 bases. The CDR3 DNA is TGTGCCAGCAAACCCAAAGGGGGGTTTGGTATAGACGAGCAGTACTTC. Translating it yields CASKPKGGFGIDEQYF. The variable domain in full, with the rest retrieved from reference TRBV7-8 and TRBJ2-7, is GAGVSQSPRYKVAKRGQDVALRCDPISGHVSLFWYQQALGQGPEFLTYFQNEAQLDKSGLPSDRFFAERPEGSVSTLKIQRTQQEDSAVYLCASKPKGGFGIDEQYFGPGTRLTVT.